These 20 T cell receptor beta chains were sequenced from one sample in a study of early T cells in non-severe SARS-CoV-2 infection. TCRdb re-called the 5' RACE reads through MiXCR, storing one row per CDR3 protein. The sample yields 60,000 to 75,000 distinct CDR3 sequences, over 9.5% seen once. The sequenced sample was whole blood, obtained at baseline. The receptors here all came from an adult who was a healthcare worker with PCR-confirmed SARS-CoV-2 infection or an uninfected control (not recorded which).

This clonotype was found many times. The chain employs TRBV13 and TRBJ2-7, with 7 bases identical to TRBD1. V gave up 5 bases and J gave up 9 bases; unmatched junction bases: 10. The germline V gene encodes CDR1 PRHDT and CDR2 FYEKMQ (reference sequence). The CDR3 runs to 13 residues. CDR3 sequence (DNA): TGTGCCAGCAGCCCGGGGACAGAAGGCGTGCAGTACTTC. Residues: CASSPGTEGVQYF.

This clonotype was seen only a few times. V usage is TRBV28 and J usage is TRBJ2-7; perhaps TRBD1 as D (7 bases). The CDR3 sequence is 14 residues long. Between the trimmed V and J ends, which lost 6 bases and 3 bases, there was a span of 15 bases. The germline V gene has CDR1 MDHEN and CDR2 SYDVKM. CDR3 amino acids: CASRLQGTYYEQYF. DNA for the CDR3: TGTGCCAGCAGGCTACAGGGGACTTACTACGAGCAGTACTTC.

J is TRBJ1-3 and V is TRBV10-3; D remains ambiguous. CDR3 length: 15 residues. The V and J ends lost 2 bases and 0 bases respectively, with 8 bases between them. The germline gives CDR1 ENHRY, CDR2 SYGVKD. DNA of the CDR3: TGTGCCATCAGTGAGACAGAGCTCTCTGGAAACACCATATATTTT. Translating gives CAISETELSGNTIYF.

At least ten counts were recorded for this clonotype. This chain connects TRBV7-9 to TRBJ2-7; D is possibly TRBD2 (6 bases). The CDR3 is 14 amino acids. V was shortened by 5 bases and J by 3 bases, with 14 bases between the two germline ends. CDR1 SEHNR and CDR2 FQNEAQ come from the germline V gene (reference sequence). The CDR3 nucleotides are TGTGCCAGCAGCCGGGACGGAGGGAGCTACGAGCAGTACTTC. Translating it yields CASSRDGGSYEQYF.

Turning to this clonotype: Possible read error: a much larger clone is one base away. The rearrangement uses TRBV7-6 and TRBJ2-2; D possibly corresponds to TRBD1 (5 bases). The CDR3 is 16 residues long. Germline V CDR1 and CDR2: SGHVS, FNYEAQ. The V end lost 5 bases, the J end lost 6 bases, and 19 bases lay between the germline ends. The chain's CDR3 is CASSPLLGLDAGELFF. DNA for the CDR3: TGTGCCAGCAGCCCCCTCCTGGGGCTGGACGCCGGGGAGCTGTTTTTT.

This clonotype was seen ten or more times. CDR3 coding DNA: TGTGCCAGCAGTCCGGGACCTAAAAACACCGGGGAGCTGTTTTTT. As protein: CASSPGPKNTGELFF. The chain has TRBV12-3 or TRBV12-4 and TRBJ2-2; D could derive from TRBD1 or TRBD2 (5 bases each). This CDR3 is 15 amino acids long. V was pared by 5 bases and J by 2 bases, with 12 bases between.

A note on this clonotype: Possible read error: a much larger clone is one base away. The V and J genes are TRBV18 and TRBJ2-7; D may be TRBD1 (6 bases). CDR3 length: 13 residues. Germline-derived CDR1 and CDR2 are KGHSH and LQKENI. The CDR3 protein is CPSSPNRAYEQYF. The CDR3 DNA follows: TGTCCCAGCTCACCAAACAGGGCCTACGAGCAGTACTTC.

The V and J genes are TRBV12-3 or TRBV12-4 and TRBJ2-7; the D gene could be TRBD1 or TRBD2 (5 bases each). Trimming removed 4 bases at V and 7 bases at J, with 14 bases between. The CDR3 runs 13 residues. Here the CDR3 reads CASSSGRVREQYF. CDR3 DNA: TGTGCCAGCAGTTCGGGGCGCGTACGGGAGCAGTACTTC.

This clonotype has a count of ten or more. V gene TRBV7-6 combines with J gene TRBJ1-1; weak D call: TRBD1 (5 bases). Deletions cut 2 bases from V and 2 bases from J, with 18 bases between. The CDR3 covers 17 residues. Germline CDR1 SGHVS, CDR2 FNYEAQ. CDR3 in DNA: TGTGCCAGCAGCTTACTCGGGCGAGCAGGGCTCAACACTGAAGCTTTCTTT. Translated: CASSLLGRAGLNTEAFF.

The chain carries TRBV19 and TRBJ2-7, with 12 nucleotides matching TRBD2. Germline CDR1 is LNHDA and CDR2 is SQIVND (reference sequence). With 6 bases clipped from V and 7 bases from J, the junction kept 10 bases outside the gene matches. This CDR3 region has 15 residues. CDR3: CASSGLAGIFGEQYF. Here the CDR3 DNA reads TGTGCCAGTAGCGGACTAGCGGGAATATTTGGGGAGCAGTACTTC.

This clonotype has at least ten counts. This rearrangement joins TRBV15 to TRBJ1-2, with D perhaps TRBD1 (5 bases). Germline assignment: CDR1 LNHNV and CDR2 YYDKDF (reference sequence). Trimming pared 6 bases from V and 5 bases from J, leaving 16 bases between. This CDR3 contains 14 residues. Written as DNA, the CDR3 is TGTGCCACCAGACTAGGCGGGGACCCTTATGGCTACACCTTC. This sequence encodes CATRLGGDPYGYTF.

This clonotype was recorded at least ten times. The V and J genes are TRBV20-1 and TRBJ2-3, with D possibly called TRBD1 or TRBD2 (5 bases each). This CDR3 is 15 amino acids long. CDR1 is DFQATT, CDR2 SNEGSKA, per germline (reference sequence). Trimming left V 0 bases short and J 0 bases short, with 10 bases between. This CDR3 is CSARDRGTSTDTQYF. The CDR3 coding sequence is TGCAGTGCTAGAGATCGAGGGACGAGCACAGATACGCAGTATTTT.

This sequence joins TRBV4-2 and TRBJ2-4; 7 bases line up with TRBD1. Losses at the gene ends were 2 bases for V and 0 bases for J; bases not matched to a gene: 10. The CDR3 is 18 residues long. Germline CDR1 reads LGHNA; CDR2 reads YNFKEQ. CDR3 sequence reads: CASSQMEGGPIAKNIQYF. CDR3 nucleotide sequence: TGTGCCAGCAGCCAAATGGAAGGGGGCCCCATAGCCAAAAACATTCAGTACTTC.

This clonotype was detected many times. This chain links TRBV7-2 with TRBJ2-4, with D possibly being TRBD2 (6 bases). CDR1 and CDR2 from the germline V gene are SGHTA and FQGNSA. The CDR3 covers 16 residues. The V and J ends lost 0 bases and 6 bases respectively, with 15 bases between them. CDR3 coding DNA: TGTGCCAGCAGCTTAGCAGTGGAGGGCAGACTAAACATTCAGTACTTC. Protein sequence: CASSLAVEGRLNIQYF.

The rearrangement joins TRBV29-1 to TRBJ2-1, with D possibly being TRBD1 (6 bases). The V end was cut by 5 bases, the J end by 6 bases, with 17 bases between. Germline lookup yields CDR1 SQVTM and CDR2 ANQGSEA. The CDR3 has 14 residues. This CDR3 is CSVRDTGRSNEQFF. CDR3 coding DNA: TGCAGCGTTAGGGACACGGGCCGAAGCAATGAGCAGTTCTTC.

There are many counts of this clonotype. The V gene is TRBV6-1, the J gene TRBJ2-1; a weak D match, TRBD1 (6 bases). The CDR3 consists of 14 residues. Germline CDR1 is MNHNS and CDR2 is SASEGT. Trimming stripped 6 bases from V and 0 bases from J, with 9 bases between. This chain's CDR3 is CASRQGSSYNEQFF. Written as DNA, the CDR3 is TGTGCCAGCAGACAGGGCAGCTCCTACAATGAGCAGTTCTTC.

The CDR3 DNA is TGTGCCAGCAGCTTTATGGGGGGATATGGCGGGGAGCTGTTTTTT. Amino acids: CASSFMGGYGGELFF. The chain is built from TRBV7-2 and TRBJ2-2; a possible D gene is TRBD2 (6 bases). V shed 3 bases and J shed 7 bases, with 15 bases lying between them. CDR1 and CDR2 from the germline V gene are SGHTA and FQGNSA. The CDR3 loop spans 15 amino acids.

This clonotype was seen a handful of times. J is TRBJ2-5 and V is TRBV27; D not certain. The germline V and J ends were trimmed by 2 bases and 1 base, with 8 bases remaining between them. The germline V gene encodes CDR1 MNHEY and CDR2 SMNVEV (reference sequence). CDR3 length: 14 amino acids. CDR3 region: CASSLKSTQETQYF. CDR3 sequence (DNA): TGTGCCAGCAGTTTAAAAAGCACCCAAGAGACCCAGTACTTC.

This clonotype was seen only a few times. The chain joins TRBV15 to TRBJ2-1; 10 nucleotides line up with TRBD2. V shed 1 base and J 13 bases; nucleotides not matched to a gene: 10. Germline loops: CDR1 LNHNV, CDR2 YYDKDF (reference sequence). The CDR3 is 15 residues long. The CDR3 is CATSRASGRAEDQFF. The CDR3 DNA reads as TGTGCCACCAGCAGAGCCAGCGGGAGGGCCGAGGATCAGTTCTTC.

This clonotype turned up a few times. CDR3 DNA: TGTGCCAGCACCAGGACAGGGGGCGCGGGTGGCTACACCTTC. Protein sequence: CASTRTGGAGGYTF. This chain joins TRBV27 and TRBJ1-2; 11 positions agree with TRBD1. This CDR3 has 14 residues. Germline lookup yields CDR1 MNHEY and CDR2 SMNVEV (reference sequence). V dropped 7 bases and J dropped 7; count of bases not matched to a gene: 8.